This TCR beta chain was identified in a study of T-cell memory formation after mild COVID-19. About the study: Clustering of TCRs was largely donor specific.

This clonotype was detected a few times. The antigen remains undetermined. Regarding the study as a whole: Contracting CD8+ clones were enriched in EMRA, CD4+ mainly in CM and EM.

The CDR3 contains 13 residues. Germline V gene data show CDR1 as SQVTM and CDR2 as ANQGSEA. Between the trimmed V and J ends, which lost 4 bases and 1 base, there was a span of 11 bases. Researchers used 5'RACE with constant-segment primers to make TCR alpha and TCR beta cDNA libraries that carry sample barcodes and UMIs. TCRdb reanalysed the 5' RACE reads using MiXCR and keeps one entry per CDR3 protein. The sample lists about 350,000 distinct CDR3 sequences; 20% to 25% were seen once. The genes are TRBV29-1 and TRBJ2-7; possibly TRBD1 for D (6 bases). This TCR came from a man between 18 and 35 years old who had mild COVID-19 (a few samples of this study predate the infection). Cell type and time point are not known. Sequences were obtained from PBMCs or a T cell subset sorted from them (not recorded which). As DNA, the CDR3 is TGCAGCGTTGGTCAGGGGCAATCCTACGAGCAGTACTTC. This gives the protein CSVGQGQSYEQYF.